This TCR beta chain was found in a study of T-cell reconstitution after alpha-beta-depleted transplantation in children. Regarding this clonotype: Its target is not known.

Findings of the study overall: From newly produced T cells came most of the T-cell counts and diversity one year after transplant.

Preparation of the TCRbeta library was carried out with unique molecular identifiers. TCRdb processed the PCR reads anew with MiXCR; each CDR3 protein has one entry. The sample holds fewer than 1 million distinct CDR3 sequences, approximately 15% seen once. This sequence was found in a male patient aged 5 to 17 who had a stem cell transplant for acute lymphoblastic leukemia, so the T cells may come from the graft donor. Sequenced material: PBMCs, mostly from graft donor cells, taken 360 days after TCRalphabeta/CD19-depleted stem cell transplant.

The CDR3 region has the DNA TGTGCCAGCAGCCAAGATCTCTTAGCACATACGCAGTATTTT. Its translation is CASSQDLLAHTQYF. The chain couples TRBV14 to TRBJ2-3; D ambiguous. This CDR3 is 14 amino acids long. The germline V and J ends were trimmed by 0 bases and 7 bases, with 11 bases remaining between them. Per germline, CDR1 SGHDN and CDR2 FVKESK.